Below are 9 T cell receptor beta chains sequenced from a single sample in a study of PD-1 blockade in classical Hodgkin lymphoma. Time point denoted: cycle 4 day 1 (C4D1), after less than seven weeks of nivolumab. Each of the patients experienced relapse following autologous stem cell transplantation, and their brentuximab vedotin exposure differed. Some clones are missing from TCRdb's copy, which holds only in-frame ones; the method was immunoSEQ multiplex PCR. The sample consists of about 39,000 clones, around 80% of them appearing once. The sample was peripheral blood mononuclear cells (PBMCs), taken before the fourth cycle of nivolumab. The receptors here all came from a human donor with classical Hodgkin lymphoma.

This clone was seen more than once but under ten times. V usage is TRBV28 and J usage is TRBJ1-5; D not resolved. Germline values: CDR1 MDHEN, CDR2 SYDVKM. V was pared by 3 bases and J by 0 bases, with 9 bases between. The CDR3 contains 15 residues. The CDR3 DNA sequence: TGTGCCAGCAGTTTTAATGGGTTTAGCAATCAGCCCCAGCATTTT. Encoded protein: CASSFNGFSNQPQHF.

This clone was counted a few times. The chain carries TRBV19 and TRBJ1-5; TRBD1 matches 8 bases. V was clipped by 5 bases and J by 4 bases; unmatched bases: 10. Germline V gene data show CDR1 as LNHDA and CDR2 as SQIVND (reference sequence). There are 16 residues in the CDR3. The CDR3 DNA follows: TGTGCCAGTAGTGGTCGCAGACAGGGGCTAAATCAGCCCCAGCATTTT. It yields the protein CASSGRRQGLNQPQHF.

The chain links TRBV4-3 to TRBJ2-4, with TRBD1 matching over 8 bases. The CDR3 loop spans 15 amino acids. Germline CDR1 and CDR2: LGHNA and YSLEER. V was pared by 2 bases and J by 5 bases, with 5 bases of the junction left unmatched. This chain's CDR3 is CASSQSTGGQNIQYF. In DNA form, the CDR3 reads TGCGCCAGCAGCCAATCAACAGGGGGACAAAACATTCAGTACTTC.

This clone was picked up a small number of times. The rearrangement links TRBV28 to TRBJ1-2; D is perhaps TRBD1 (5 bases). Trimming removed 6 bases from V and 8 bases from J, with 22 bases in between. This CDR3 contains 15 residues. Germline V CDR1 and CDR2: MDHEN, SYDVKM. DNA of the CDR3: TGTGCCAGCAGCTACCCACTCGGGACGCTGGGGGGCTACACCTTC. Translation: CASSYPLGTLGGYTF.

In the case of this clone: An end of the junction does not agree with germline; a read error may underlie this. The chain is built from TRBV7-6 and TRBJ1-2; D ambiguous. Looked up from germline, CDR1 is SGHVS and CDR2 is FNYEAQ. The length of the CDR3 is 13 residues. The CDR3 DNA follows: TGTGCCAGCAGTTTAGACCCTAACTATGGCTACACCTTC. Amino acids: CASSLDPNYGYTF.

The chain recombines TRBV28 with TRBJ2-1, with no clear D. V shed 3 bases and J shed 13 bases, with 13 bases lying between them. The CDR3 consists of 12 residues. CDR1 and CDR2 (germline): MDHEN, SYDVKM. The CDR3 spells CASSFIARYQFF. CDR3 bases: TGTGCCAGCAGTTTTATCGCTCGGTATCAGTTCTTC.

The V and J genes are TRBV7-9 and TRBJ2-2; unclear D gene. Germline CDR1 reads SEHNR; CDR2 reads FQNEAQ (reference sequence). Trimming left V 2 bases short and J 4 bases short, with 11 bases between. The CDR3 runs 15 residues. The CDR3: CASSLRDLFTGELFF. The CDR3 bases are TGTGCCAGCAGCTTAAGAGATCTCTTCACCGGGGAGCTGTTTTTT.

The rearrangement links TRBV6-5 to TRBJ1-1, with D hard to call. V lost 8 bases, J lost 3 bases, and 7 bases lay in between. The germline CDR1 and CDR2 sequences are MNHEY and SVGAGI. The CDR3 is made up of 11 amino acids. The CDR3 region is CASRRDTEAFF. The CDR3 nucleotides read TGTGCCAGCCGCCGGGACACTGAAGCTTTCTTT.

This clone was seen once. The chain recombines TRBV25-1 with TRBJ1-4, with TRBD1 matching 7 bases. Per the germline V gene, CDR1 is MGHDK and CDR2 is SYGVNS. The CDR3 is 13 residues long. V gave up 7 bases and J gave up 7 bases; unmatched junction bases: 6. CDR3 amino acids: CASNRGLGEKLFF. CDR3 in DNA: TGTGCCAGCAACAGGGGCTTGGGTGAAAAACTGTTTTTT. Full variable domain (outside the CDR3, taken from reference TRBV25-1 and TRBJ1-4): EADIYQTPRYLVIGTGKKITLECSQTMGHDKMYWYQQDPGMELHLIHYSYGVNSTEKGDLSSESTVSRIRTEHFPLTLESARPSHTSQYLCASNRGLGEKLFFGSGTQLSVL.